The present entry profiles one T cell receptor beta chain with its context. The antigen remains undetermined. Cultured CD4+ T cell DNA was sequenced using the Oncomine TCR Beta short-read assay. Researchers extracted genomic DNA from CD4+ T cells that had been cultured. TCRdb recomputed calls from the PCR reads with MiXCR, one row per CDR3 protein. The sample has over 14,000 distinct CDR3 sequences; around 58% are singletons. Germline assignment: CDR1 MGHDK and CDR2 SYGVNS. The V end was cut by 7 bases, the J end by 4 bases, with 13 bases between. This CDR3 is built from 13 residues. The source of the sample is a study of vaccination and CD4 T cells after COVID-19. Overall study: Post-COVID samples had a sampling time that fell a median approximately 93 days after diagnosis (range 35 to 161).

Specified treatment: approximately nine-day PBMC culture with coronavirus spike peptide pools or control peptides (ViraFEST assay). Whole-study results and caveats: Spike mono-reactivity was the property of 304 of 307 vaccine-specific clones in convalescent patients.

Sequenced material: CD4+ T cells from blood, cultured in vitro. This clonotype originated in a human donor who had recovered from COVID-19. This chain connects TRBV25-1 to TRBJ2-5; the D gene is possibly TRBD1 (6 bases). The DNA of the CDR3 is TGTGCCAGCAAGGTTGGGGGCGGAGAGACCCAGTACTTC. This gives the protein CASKVGGGETQYF.